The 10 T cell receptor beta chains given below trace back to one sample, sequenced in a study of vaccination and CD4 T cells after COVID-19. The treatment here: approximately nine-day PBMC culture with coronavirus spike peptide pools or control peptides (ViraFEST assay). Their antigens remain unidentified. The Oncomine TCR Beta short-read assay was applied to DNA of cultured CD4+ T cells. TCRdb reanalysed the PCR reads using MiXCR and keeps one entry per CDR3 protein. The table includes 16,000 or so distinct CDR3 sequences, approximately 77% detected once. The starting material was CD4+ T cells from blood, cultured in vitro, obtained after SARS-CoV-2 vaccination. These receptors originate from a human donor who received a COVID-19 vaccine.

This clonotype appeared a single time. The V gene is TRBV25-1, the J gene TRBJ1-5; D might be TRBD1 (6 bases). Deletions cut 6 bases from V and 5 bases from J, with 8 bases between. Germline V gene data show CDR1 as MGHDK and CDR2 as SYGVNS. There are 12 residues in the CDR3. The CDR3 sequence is CASRQGDQPQHF. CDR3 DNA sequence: TGTGCCAGCAGACAGGGAGATCAGCCCCAGCATTTT. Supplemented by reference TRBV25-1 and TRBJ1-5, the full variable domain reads EADIYQTPRYLVIGTGKKITLECSQTMGHDKMYWYQQDPGMELHLIHYSYGVNSTEKGDLSSESTVSRIRTEHFPLTLESARPSHTSQYLCASRQGDQPQHFGDGTRLSIL.

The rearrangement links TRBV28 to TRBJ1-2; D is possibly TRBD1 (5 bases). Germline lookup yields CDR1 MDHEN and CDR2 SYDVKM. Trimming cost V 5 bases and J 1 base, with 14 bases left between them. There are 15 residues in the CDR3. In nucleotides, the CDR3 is TGTGCCAGCAGTCCGCCCGGGACCCTTAACTATGGCTACACCTTC. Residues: CASSPPGTLNYGYTF.

The CDR3 region has the DNA TGTGCCAGTAGTACGGGGCATTGGGGCAATCAGCCCCAGCATTTT. Translating it yields CASSTGHWGNQPQHF. This chain joins TRBV19 and TRBJ1-5; D perhaps matches TRBD1 (5 bases). The CDR3 is made up of 15 amino acids. Germline-derived CDR1 and CDR2 are LNHDA and SQIVND (reference sequence). V lost 4 bases, J lost 2 bases, and 12 bases lay in between.

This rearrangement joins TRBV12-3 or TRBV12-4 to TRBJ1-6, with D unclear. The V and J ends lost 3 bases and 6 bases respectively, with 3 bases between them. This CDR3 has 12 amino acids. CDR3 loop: CASSFLNSPLHF. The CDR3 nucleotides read TGTGCCAGCAGTTTCCTTAATTCACCCCTCCACTTT.

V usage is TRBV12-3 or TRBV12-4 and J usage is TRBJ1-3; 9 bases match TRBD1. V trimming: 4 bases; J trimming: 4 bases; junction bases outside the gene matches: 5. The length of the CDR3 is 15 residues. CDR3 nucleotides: TGTGCCAGCAGTTCTCGGACAGGGGTAGGAAACACCATATATTTT. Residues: CASSSRTGVGNTIYF.

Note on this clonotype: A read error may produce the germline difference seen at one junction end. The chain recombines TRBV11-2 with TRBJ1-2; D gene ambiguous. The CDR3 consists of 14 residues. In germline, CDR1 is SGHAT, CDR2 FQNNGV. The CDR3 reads CASSLETANYSYTF. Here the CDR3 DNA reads TGTGCCAGCAGCTTGGAAACAGCTAACTATAGCTACACCTTC.

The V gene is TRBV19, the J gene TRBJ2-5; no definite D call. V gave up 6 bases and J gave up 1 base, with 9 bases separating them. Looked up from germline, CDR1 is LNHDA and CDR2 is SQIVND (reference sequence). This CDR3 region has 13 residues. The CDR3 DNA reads TGTGCCAGTAGCGCACAGCTCCAAGAGACCCAGTACTTC. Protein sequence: CASSAQLQETQYF.

The CDR3: CASSPAGAGQNYGYTF. The CDR3 nucleotides are TGTGCCAGCAGCCCCGCAGGAGCGGGACAGAACTATGGCTACACCTTC. This chain connects TRBV7-9 to TRBJ1-2; 7 bases fit TRBD1. The length of the CDR3 is 16 residues. Germline V gene lookup returns CDR1 SEHNR and CDR2 FQNEAQ (reference sequence). V shed 5 bases, J shed 2 bases, and the junction held 11 bases outside the gene matches.

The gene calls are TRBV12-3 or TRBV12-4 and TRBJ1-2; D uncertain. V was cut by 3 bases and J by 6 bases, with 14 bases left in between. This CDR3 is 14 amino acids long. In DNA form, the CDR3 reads TGTGCCAGCAGTTTCGAGGACCGTGCCCATGGCTACACCTTC. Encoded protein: CASSFEDRAHGYTF.

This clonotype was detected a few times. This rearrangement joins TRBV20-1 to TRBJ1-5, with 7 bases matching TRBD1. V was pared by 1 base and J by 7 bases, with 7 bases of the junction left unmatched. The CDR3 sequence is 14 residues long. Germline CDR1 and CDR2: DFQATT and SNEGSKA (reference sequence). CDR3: CSARAYRGRQPQHF. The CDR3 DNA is TGCAGTGCTAGAGCCTACAGGGGTCGGCAGCCCCAGCATTTT.